The clone carrying this T cell receptor (beta chain) was picked up one time. Antigen: not known. These data come from a study of cytomegalovirus exposure and HLA in healthy donors. Study-level findings and limits: A later look showed TCR association rates differing by HLA locus, highest for DRB1 and lowest for HLA-C.

PCR amplification relied on 60 Vbeta primers (plus 13 Jbeta primers). Assay: immunoSEQ multiplex PCR; the TCRdb copy retains only in-frame clones and omits some. The sample lists some 220,000 clones, 75% to 90% occurring once. V lost 10 bases, J lost 4 bases, and 20 bases stayed unmatched. This CDR3 spans 18 amino acids. Germline V gene lookup returns CDR1 LNHDA and CDR2 SQIVND (reference sequence). The TCR was taken from a woman between 18 and 29 years old in good health and CMV-seronegative. The chain couples TRBV19 to TRBJ2-2; 8 nucleotides match TRBD1. The source material was PBMCs. CDR3 protein: CANQSLSAGGGCTGELFF. The CDR3 DNA reads as TGTGCCAACCAGTCACTCTCCGCAGGGGGCGGGTGCACCGGGGAGCTGTTTTTT. Filled out from reference TRBV19 and TRBJ2-2, the complete variable domain reads DGGITQSPKYLFRKEGQNVTLSCEQNLNHDAMYWYRQDPGQGLRLIYYSQIVNDFQKGDIAEGYSVSREKKESFPLTVTSAQKNPTAFYLCANQSLSAGGGCTGELFFGEGSRLTVL.